This is a list of T cell receptor beta chains from one sample in a study of T cells in localized non-small cell lung cancer. TCRdb keeps only in-frame clones here, not all; method: immunoSEQ multiplex PCR. The table lists 50,000 to 70,000 clones, approximately 93% of them singletons. This specimen consisted of peripheral blood, obtained before any cancer treatment. The receptors originated from a man between 40 and 75 years old with stage I lung adenocarcinoma. The CDR3 runs from the conserved cysteine through the conserved F or W. A D gene is named only where the DNA matches it firmly. Clone size, where shown, is once, few, many, or a class for clones that have expanded.

cdr3_nt: TGTGCCAGCACCCCTGGGACAGGGGACTATGGCTACACCTTC; cdr3_aa: CASTPGTGDYGYTF; j_call: TRBJ1-2; v_call: TRBV28; d_call: TRBD1; clone_size: -
cdr3_nt: TGTGCTAGTGGTTTGGGCGTCGGGGAGCTGTTTTTT; cdr3_aa: CASGLGVGELFF; j_call: TRBJ2-2; v_call: TRBV12-5; d_call: -; clone_size: -
cdr3_nt: TGCGCCAGCAGCCCCGTTTTGAGGAAGAGGGGTTCCGGGGAGCTGTTTTTT; cdr3_aa: CASSPVLRKRGSGELFF; j_call: TRBJ2-2; v_call: TRBV4-1; d_call: -; clone_size: -
cdr3_nt: TGTGCCAGCAGTGTAACTCCGGGGGAGCTGTTTTTT; cdr3_aa: CASSVTPGELFF; j_call: TRBJ2-2; v_call: TRBV6-1; d_call: -; clone_size: -
cdr3_nt: TGTGCCAGCAGTGAACGTCTAGCGGGAGGTCACAATGAGCAGTTCTTC; cdr3_aa: CASSERLAGGHNEQFF; j_call: TRBJ2-1; v_call: TRBV2; d_call: TRBD2; clone_size: -
cdr3_nt: TGCGCCAGCAGCTCGGGGGGAGGATACACTGAAGCTTTCTTT; cdr3_aa: CASSSGGGYTEAFF; j_call: TRBJ1-1; v_call: TRBV5-1; d_call: -; clone_size: many
cdr3_nt: TGTGCCAGCAGCCAGCGAAGGAGGGACGCTGAAGCTTTCTTT; cdr3_aa: CASSQRRRDAEAFF; j_call: TRBJ1-1; v_call: TRBV11-1; d_call: -; clone_size: -
cdr3_nt: TGTGCCAGCAGCCAGGGGACCGGGTCGAGCACAGATACGCAGTATTTT; cdr3_aa: CASSQGTGSSTDTQYF; j_call: TRBJ2-3; v_call: TRBV6-6; d_call: -; clone_size: -
cdr3_nt: TGTGCCAGCAGCCCCTCCGGACTAGCAACAGATACGCAGTATTTT; cdr3_aa: CASSPSGLATDTQYF; j_call: TRBJ2-3; v_call: TRBV13; d_call: TRBD2; clone_size: -
cdr3_nt: TGCAGCGTTGAAGGGGCTGGCCAGGGAAGCTCCTACGAGCAGTACTTC; cdr3_aa: CSVEGAGQGSSYEQYF; j_call: TRBJ2-7; v_call: TRBV29-1; d_call: -; clone_size: -
cdr3_nt: TGTGCCACCAGCAGTCGGCCCTTGCGGGGGTCCTCAGATACGCAGTATTTT; cdr3_aa: CATSSRPLRGSSDTQYF; j_call: TRBJ2-3; v_call: TRBV15; d_call: TRBD2; clone_size: -
cdr3_nt: TGTGCCATCAGTTCCGGGGGAAATCAGCCCCAGCATTTT; cdr3_aa: CAISSGGNQPQHF; j_call: TRBJ1-5; v_call: TRBV10-3; d_call: -; clone_size: -
cdr3_nt: TGTGCCAGCAGCCCAGGGCCAGGGGGCGCGGAGACCCAGTACTTC; cdr3_aa: CASSPGPGGAETQYF; j_call: TRBJ2-5; v_call: TRBV7-6; d_call: TRBD1; clone_size: -
cdr3_nt: TGTGCCAGCAGTCCAGGGAGCTCCTACGAGCAGTACTTC; cdr3_aa: CASSPGSSYEQYF; j_call: TRBJ2-7; v_call: TRBV28; d_call: -; clone_size: -
cdr3_nt: TGTGCCAGCAGCTTCGACAGGGCGAGCTCCTACGAGCAGTACTTC; cdr3_aa: CASSFDRASSYEQYF; j_call: TRBJ2-7; v_call: TRBV7-3; d_call: TRBD1; clone_size: -
cdr3_nt: TGTGCCTGGAGTGTCGGTGAAGGGGGCTTGGGGGCTTTCTTT; cdr3_aa: CAWSVGEGGLGAFF; j_call: TRBJ1-1; v_call: TRBV30; d_call: TRBD1; clone_size: -
cdr3_nt: TGCGCCAGCAGCTACAGGGCCGGCGAGCAGTACTTC; cdr3_aa: CASSYRAGEQYF; j_call: TRBJ2-7; v_call: TRBV5-1; d_call: -; clone_size: -
cdr3_nt: TGCAGCGTCGGGGTCCAAGAGACCCAGTACTTC; cdr3_aa: CSVGVQETQYF; j_call: TRBJ2-5; v_call: TRBV29-1; d_call: -; clone_size: few
cdr3_nt: TGCGCCAGCAGCCAAGACGTTGGGGGACAGGGATTTTCAGATACGCAGTATTTT; cdr3_aa: CASSQDVGGQGFSDTQYF; j_call: TRBJ2-3; v_call: TRBV4-3; d_call: TRBD1; clone_size: -
cdr3_nt: TGTGCCAGCAGCCCCCCGGGCCAAGAGACCCAGTACTTC; cdr3_aa: CASSPPGQETQYF; j_call: TRBJ2-5; v_call: TRBV6-6; d_call: -; clone_size: -
cdr3_nt: TGTGCCAGCAGTGGACAGGGGGGAACTAATGAAAAACTGTTTTTT; cdr3_aa: CASSGQGGTNEKLFF; j_call: TRBJ1-4; v_call: TRBV2; d_call: TRBD1; clone_size: -
cdr3_nt: TGTGCCAGCAGCGCGGGACTAGCAACCACAGATACGCAGTATTTT; cdr3_aa: CASSAGLATTDTQYF; j_call: TRBJ2-3; v_call: TRBV13; d_call: TRBD2; clone_size: once
cdr3_nt: TGCGCCAGCAGTCAATTACGACCGGCCCTTCCAGGAGATCAAGAGACCCAGTACTTC; cdr3_aa: CASSQLRPALPGDQETQYF; j_call: TRBJ2-5; v_call: TRBV23-1; d_call: -; clone_size: -
cdr3_nt: TGTGCCAGCAGCCCCGGGACAGGCCCCCTTCGCTACGAGCAGTACTTC; cdr3_aa: CASSPGTGPLRYEQYF; j_call: TRBJ2-7; v_call: TRBV7-2; d_call: TRBD1; clone_size: -
cdr3_nt: TGTGCCAGCAGCTTAGTTTCGGGAGGGGACGTAGAGACCCAGTACTTC; cdr3_aa: CASSLVSGGDVETQYF; j_call: TRBJ2-5; v_call: TRBV13; d_call: TRBD2; clone_size: -
cdr3_nt: TGTGCCAGCAGTTTATGGGGACCGTGGACTAGCGGGAGTAGTGAGCAGTTCTTC; cdr3_aa: CASSLWGPWTSGSSEQFF; j_call: TRBJ2-1; v_call: TRBV27; d_call: TRBD2; clone_size: -
cdr3_nt: TGTGCCAGCAGAGGGGACACTCACTCCTACGAGCAGTACTTC; cdr3_aa: CASRGDTHSYEQYF; j_call: TRBJ2-7; v_call: TRBV2; d_call: -; clone_size: few
cdr3_nt: TGTGCCAGCAGTGAACCCGACAGGGGGCGACCCTACGAGCAGTACTTC; cdr3_aa: CASSEPDRGRPYEQYF; j_call: TRBJ2-7; v_call: TRBV2; d_call: TRBD1; clone_size: -
cdr3_nt: TGTGCCAGCAGCTCCGACAGGGGGCGTACCGGGGAGCTGTTTTTT; cdr3_aa: CASSSDRGRTGELFF; j_call: TRBJ2-2; v_call: TRBV7-9; d_call: TRBD1; clone_size: -
cdr3_nt: TGTGCCAGCAGCCACCAGACCACCGGGGAGCTGTTTTTT; cdr3_aa: CASSHQTTGELFF; j_call: TRBJ2-2; v_call: TRBV14; d_call: -; clone_size: -
cdr3_nt: TGTGCCAGTAGTCGAACGTGGACAGGACTCTACGAGCAGTACTTC; cdr3_aa: CASSRTWTGLYEQYF; j_call: TRBJ2-7; v_call: TRBV19; d_call: TRBD1; clone_size: once
cdr3_nt: TGTGCCAGTAAGAGAGCAGACAATGAGCAGTTCTTC; cdr3_aa: CASKRADNEQFF; j_call: TRBJ2-1; v_call: TRBV6-1; d_call: -; clone_size: -
cdr3_nt: TGTGCCTGGACGGGACTGATGAGCTCCTATAATTCACCCCTCCACTTT; cdr3_aa: CAWTGLMSSYNSPLHF; j_call: TRBJ1-6; v_call: TRBV30; d_call: -; clone_size: -
cdr3_nt: TGTGCCAGCAGCTTGGCCAACTGGAACACCGGGGAGCTGTTTTTT; cdr3_aa: CASSLANWNTGELFF; j_call: TRBJ2-2; v_call: TRBV5-4; d_call: -; clone_size: -
cdr3_nt: TGTGCCAGCTCACCAGGGGTCCCTGAAGCTTTCTTT; cdr3_aa: CASSPGVPEAFF; j_call: TRBJ1-1; v_call: TRBV18; d_call: -; clone_size: -
cdr3_nt: TGTGCCAGCAGCGCTGAAAACTCCTACAATGAGCAGTTCTTC; cdr3_aa: CASSAENSYNEQFF; j_call: TRBJ2-1; v_call: TRBV9; d_call: -; clone_size: -
cdr3_nt: TGTGCCACCCGTAGCGGGAGAAGCGAGCAGTACTTC; cdr3_aa: CATRSGRSEQYF; j_call: TRBJ2-7; v_call: TRBV27; d_call: TRBD2; clone_size: -
cdr3_nt: TGCGCCAGCAGCTTAGGAGGAGGGTACAATGAGCAGTTCTTC; cdr3_aa: CASSLGGGYNEQFF; j_call: TRBJ2-1; v_call: TRBV5-1; d_call: -; clone_size: -
cdr3_nt: TGTGCCAGCAGCGCCGCGGAGGGACTAGCGGGAGGGGAGCAGTACTTC; cdr3_aa: CASSAAEGLAGGEQYF; j_call: TRBJ2-7; v_call: TRBV7-2; d_call: TRBD2; clone_size: -
cdr3_nt: TGTGCCAGCAGGAAACTAGCGGGGGCAAGGTATGAGCAGTTCTTC; cdr3_aa: CASRKLAGARYEQFF; j_call: TRBJ2-1; v_call: TRBV28; d_call: TRBD2; clone_size: -
cdr3_nt: TGTGCCAGCAGCTCCCAGGGGAGTGGCACAGATACGCAGTATTTT; cdr3_aa: CASSSQGSGTDTQYF; j_call: TRBJ2-3; v_call: TRBV11-2; d_call: -; clone_size: -
cdr3_nt: TGTGCCAGCAGTTCAAAGGGGGAGCAGTACTTC; cdr3_aa: CASSSKGEQYF; j_call: TRBJ2-7; v_call: TRBV7-6; d_call: -; clone_size: -
cdr3_nt: TGCGCCAGCAGCCAAGATCAACGGGTTAGCCGAGATACGCAGTATTTT; cdr3_aa: CASSQDQRVSRDTQYF; j_call: TRBJ2-3; v_call: TRBV4-3; d_call: -; clone_size: -
cdr3_nt: TGCGCCAGCAGCTCCGTGGGGTCTAACTATGGCTACACCTTC; cdr3_aa: CASSSVGSNYGYTF; j_call: TRBJ1-2; v_call: TRBV5-1; d_call: -; clone_size: once
cdr3_nt: TGTGCCAGCAGCCTACGGGCAGGGGCGACGGGTGGTCCCCAGCATTTT; cdr3_aa: CASSLRAGATGGPQHF; j_call: TRBJ1-5; v_call: TRBV7-2; d_call: -; clone_size: -
cdr3_nt: TGTGCCAGCAGCTTGAAAGATACGCAGTATTTT; cdr3_aa: CASSLKDTQYF; j_call: TRBJ2-3; v_call: TRBV5-4; d_call: -; clone_size: -
cdr3_nt: TGTGCCAGCAGTTCCCGGACAGGCCTGGGAGAAAAACTGTTTTTT; cdr3_aa: CASSSRTGLGEKLFF; j_call: TRBJ1-4; v_call: TRBV6-5; d_call: TRBD1; clone_size: -
cdr3_nt: TGTGCCAGCAGCTTATATGGCGAGACCCAGTACTTC; cdr3_aa: CASSLYGETQYF; j_call: TRBJ2-5; v_call: TRBV7-9; d_call: -; clone_size: -
cdr3_nt: TGTGCCAGCAGCTTAGGAGCTACGGAAAAACTGTTTTTT; cdr3_aa: CASSLGATEKLFF; j_call: TRBJ1-4; v_call: TRBV7-2; d_call: -; clone_size: -
cdr3_nt: TGTGCCAGTAGTATAGGGGTAGAAGGAAACACCATATATTTT; cdr3_aa: CASSIGVEGNTIYF; j_call: TRBJ1-3; v_call: TRBV19; d_call: -; clone_size: once
cdr3_nt: TGTGCCAGCAGCTTTAGCGGGAGCTCCTACAATGAGCAGTTCTTC; cdr3_aa: CASSFSGSSYNEQFF; j_call: TRBJ2-1; v_call: TRBV7-3; d_call: TRBD2; clone_size: -
cdr3_nt: TGCAGCGTCGTGATAGCGGGGTATGGCTACACCTTC; cdr3_aa: CSVVIAGYGYTF; j_call: TRBJ1-2; v_call: TRBV29-1; d_call: -; clone_size: -
cdr3_nt: TGTGCCAGCAGCTCGAACTATCAACCCTACGAGCAGTACTTC; cdr3_aa: CASSSNYQPYEQYF; j_call: TRBJ2-7; v_call: TRBV7-2; d_call: -; clone_size: few
cdr3_nt: TGTGCCAGCAGTGATCCCACTCAAGAGACCCAGTACTTC; cdr3_aa: CASSDPTQETQYF; j_call: TRBJ2-5; v_call: TRBV2; d_call: -; clone_size: -
cdr3_nt: TGTGCCAGCAGTATCGGGACTAGAGGGGAGACCCAGTACTTC; cdr3_aa: CASSIGTRGETQYF; j_call: TRBJ2-5; v_call: TRBV27; d_call: TRBD2; clone_size: -
cdr3_nt: TGTGCCAGCAGCTTAGTCCTAGGGACAGGGGGCGGTGGTCAGTACTTC; cdr3_aa: CASSLVLGTGGGGQYF; j_call: TRBJ2-5; v_call: TRBV7-6; d_call: TRBD1; clone_size: -
cdr3_nt: TGCGCCAGCAGCTTGGAGCCTAGCGGGAGGTCCGGGGAGCTGTTTTTT; cdr3_aa: CASSLEPSGRSGELFF; j_call: TRBJ2-2; v_call: TRBV5-1; d_call: TRBD2; clone_size: -
cdr3_nt: TGTGCCAGTAGTATAGATCAGGGCATCACTGAAGCTTTCTTT; cdr3_aa: CASSIDQGITEAFF; j_call: TRBJ1-1; v_call: TRBV19; d_call: -; clone_size: once
cdr3_nt: TGTGCCAGCAGCTTATCGGGGCTAGCGGGAGGTGGTCGCTCCTACGAGCAGTACTTC; cdr3_aa: CASSLSGLAGGGRSYEQYF; j_call: TRBJ2-7; v_call: TRBV11-1; d_call: TRBD2; clone_size: -
cdr3_nt: TGTGCCAGCAGTTTACCCGACAGGGGTAGCAATCAGCCCCAGCATTTT; cdr3_aa: CASSLPDRGSNQPQHF; j_call: TRBJ1-5; v_call: TRBV28; d_call: TRBD1; clone_size: -